Following are 27 T cell receptor beta chains from one sample sequenced in a study of T cells in Graves' hyperthyroidism and ophthalmopathy. Authors of the study amplified TCR beta CDR3 regions from RNA transcripts. First-round RT-PCR with HTBI primers amplified the TCR CDR3 region. TCRdb reprocessed the multiplex PCR reads with MiXCR, giving one entry per CDR3 protein. The data show under 400,000 distinct CDR3 sequences, roughly 18% seen once. Sequenced sample: blood. The receptors come from a woman between 40 and 55 years old with Graves' ophthalmopathy.

This clonotype showed up many times. The V gene is TRBV9, the J gene TRBJ2-7, with D uncertain. The germline V gene has CDR1 SGDLS and CDR2 YYNGEE. This CDR3 region has 14 residues. V lost 0 bases to trimming and J lost 0 bases, with 7 bases between them. In DNA form, the CDR3 reads TGTGCCAGCAGCGTAGGGGTCGGCTCCTACGAGCAGTACTTC. Encoded protein: CASSVGVGSYEQYF.

This clonotype has at least ten counts. The genes are TRBV4-3 and TRBJ1-2, with D maybe TRBD1 (6 bases). The CDR3 runs 16 residues. Germline values: CDR1 LGHNA, CDR2 YSLEER. The V and J ends lost 0 bases and 3 bases respectively, with 14 bases between them. CDR3 amino acids: CASSQDRGAAYYGYTF. DNA of the CDR3: TGCGCCAGCAGCCAAGATAGGGGGGCAGCCTACTATGGCTACACCTTC.

This clonotype was found many times. The chain links TRBV6-2 or TRBV6-3 to TRBJ2-2, with TRBD1 matching 8 bases. The CDR3 runs 15 residues. Germline V CDR1 and CDR2: MNHEY, SVGEGT. V lost 8 bases to trimming and J lost 5 bases; unmatched junction nucleotides: 10. The CDR3 bases are TGTGCCAGCGGTATCAGGGGGCAACTGACCGGGGAGCTGTTTTTT. This translates into CASGIRGQLTGELFF.

This clonotype was observed many times. A much larger clone differs by one base, so this may be a read error. The rearrangement links TRBV12-3 or TRBV12-4 to TRBJ2-5; TRBD1 aligns across 9 bases. V shed 6 bases, J shed 1 base, and the junction held 12 bases outside the gene matches. CDR3 length equals 17 residues. The CDR3 sequence is CASRGGPGTGPQETQYF. The CDR3 coding sequence is TGTGCCAGCAGGGGGGGTCCCGGGACAGGGCCCCAAGAGACCCAGTACTTC.

In this sample, this clonotype turned up many times. The rearrangement links TRBV29-1 to TRBJ2-7; D is unclear. Germline values: CDR1 SQVTM, CDR2 ANQGSEA. This CDR3 spans 11 amino acids. Trimming shortened V by 2 bases and J by 4 bases, and 6 bases separated the two germline ends. The CDR3 loop reads CSVEFSYEQYF. The CDR3 DNA reads TGCAGCGTTGAATTCAGTTACGAGCAGTACTTC.

This clonotype was seen ten or more times. The rearrangement uses TRBV12-3 or TRBV12-4 and TRBJ2-3; TRBD1 agrees at 7 bases. Losses at the gene ends were 5 bases for V and 11 bases for J; bases not matched to a gene: 10. The CDR3 spans 13 residues. For the CDR3, the DNA is TGTGCCAGCAGTCCTCAACCGACAGGGTTGCAGTATTTT. Amino acids: CASSPQPTGLQYF.

This clonotype occurred many times. J is TRBJ1-3 and V is TRBV7-2; D is undetermined. Between the trimmed V and J ends, which lost 3 bases and 0 bases, there was a span of 9 bases. The CDR3 totals 15 residues. CDR1 and CDR2 (germline): SGHTA, FQGNSA. The CDR3 DNA sequence: TGTGCCAGCAGCTTGAGACTGAGCTCTGGAAACACCATATATTTT. Protein product: CASSLRLSSGNTIYF.

This clonotype was counted ten times or more. The chain joins TRBV27 to TRBJ1-1; D ambiguous. The CDR3 covers 15 residues. With 3 bases removed from V and 3 bases from J, the gap between germline ends came to 14 bases. Germline assignment: CDR1 MNHEY and CDR2 SMNVEV (reference sequence). The CDR3: CASSFRVDGYTEAFF. The DNA for the CDR3 is TGTGCCAGCAGTTTTCGTGTCGACGGGTACACTGAAGCTTTCTTT.

This clonotype was recorded many times. The chain carries TRBV24-1 and TRBJ1-1, with unresolved D. The CDR3 is 14 amino acids. Germline loops: CDR1 KGHDR, CDR2 SFDVKD. The V and J ends lost 6 bases and 3 bases respectively, with 13 bases between them. The CDR3 is CATSSRGRDTEAFF. The CDR3 DNA follows: TGTGCCACCAGTTCACGGGGAAGGGACACTGAAGCTTTCTTT.

This sequence joins TRBV7-3 and TRBJ2-7; D possibly corresponds to TRBD2 (6 bases). The closer fit of TRBJ2-1 to the DNA end suggests the J call may be wrong. The germline gives CDR1 SGHTA, CDR2 FQGTGA. The CDR3 extends over 14 amino acids. As DNA, the CDR3 is TGTGCCAGCAGCCCGGTCCAAACTAGCTACGAGCAGTTCTTC. Translating gives CASSPVQTSYEQFF.

This clonotype occurred many times. The chain joins TRBV30 to TRBJ2-2, with D unresolved. The germline CDR1 and CDR2 sequences are GTSNPN and SVGIG (reference sequence). The CDR3 sequence is 13 residues long. The ends were cut back, 4 bases at V and 4 bases at J, with 10 bases in the middle. This CDR3 is CAWNPQVTGELFF. CDR3 nucleotide sequence: TGTGCCTGGAACCCCCAAGTCACCGGGGAGCTGTTTTTT.

This clonotype has ten or more counts. The chain employs TRBV2 and TRBJ2-1; D gene uncertain. Germline V lookup: CDR1 SNHLY, CDR2 FYNNEI. The CDR3 spans 16 residues. Trimming took off 4 bases at V and 0 bases at J, with 13 bases between the two ends. CDR3 loop: CASSVTGSSSYNEQFF. The CDR3 DNA reads as TGTGCCAGCAGTGTGACGGGCTCCTCCTCCTACAATGAGCAGTTCTTC.

This clonotype was observed at least ten times. The chain joins TRBV28 to TRBJ1-5, with 9 bases identical to TRBD1. The CDR3 length is 15 residues. V was pared by 6 bases and J by 4 bases, with 7 bases of the junction left unmatched. Germline-derived CDR1 and CDR2 are MDHEN and SYDVKM. CDR3 in amino acids: CASRTSGTGNQPQHF. CDR3 in DNA: TGTGCCAGCAGAACCTCCGGGACAGGGAATCAGCCCCAGCATTTT. The full variable domain, with the rest looked up from reference TRBV28 and TRBJ1-5, is DVKVTQSSRYLVKRTGEKVFLECVQDMDHENMFWYRQDPGLGLRLIYFSYDVKMKEKGDIPEGYSVSREKKERFSLILESASTNQTSMYLCASRTSGTGNQPQHFGDGTRLSIL.

This rearrangement joins TRBV12-3 or TRBV12-4 to TRBJ1-5; D call uncertain. The CDR3 is made up of 13 amino acids. Trimming removed 1 base from V and 7 bases from J, with 8 bases in between. The CDR3 DNA sequence: TGTGCCAGCAGTTTAGGTCTACTACAGCCCCAGCATTTT. Translating it yields CASSLGLLQPQHF.

CDR3 amino acids: CASSFVTSGHEQYF. In DNA form, the CDR3 reads TGTGCCAGCAGTTTTGTGACTAGCGGTCACGAGCAGTACTTC. The chain joins TRBV12-3 or TRBV12-4 to TRBJ2-7, with TRBD2 matching over 9 bases. Unmatched junction bases numbered 5, after V lost 3 bases and J lost 5 bases. CDR3 length: 14 amino acids.

The genes are TRBV6-1 and TRBJ1-2; TRBD1 matches at 8 bases. CDR1 is MNHNS, CDR2 SASEGT, per germline. The CDR3 sequence is 16 residues long. Unmatched junction bases numbered 19, after V lost 8 bases and J lost 8 bases. The CDR3 protein is CASVKTELGQGQGYTF. CDR3 bases: TGTGCCAGCGTAAAAACCGAGCTTGGACAGGGACAGGGCTACACCTTC.

This clonotype came up many times. The rearrangement links TRBV7-2 to TRBJ1-1, with D unresolved. The CDR3 is 13 residues long. Germline CDR1 SGHTA, CDR2 FQGNSA. V was clipped by 3 bases and J by 8 bases, with 13 bases between them. CDR3 DNA sequence: TGTGCCAGCAGCTTTGCGGTGGATCAAGAAGCTTTCTTT. Translation gives CASSFAVDQEAFF.

This clonotype has at least ten counts. V is TRBV11-1 and J is TRBJ2-7; 11 nucleotides match TRBD2. After removal of 5 bases from V and 0 bases from J, the junction contained 6 bases not matched to a gene. In germline, CDR1 is SGHAT, CDR2 FQDESV (reference sequence). CDR3 length: 16 amino acids. The CDR3 is CASSQTSGAPSYEQYF. The CDR3 nucleotides are TGTGCCAGCAGCCAGACTAGCGGGGCCCCCTCCTACGAGCAGTACTTC.

This clonotype showed up many times. The chain has TRBV12-3 or TRBV12-4 and TRBJ1-1; the D gene is possibly TRBD1 (5 bases). The CDR3 totals 13 residues. The ends were cut back, 5 bases at V and 0 bases at J, with 7 bases in the middle. The CDR3 DNA follows: TGTGCCAGCAGTCTGACAGTGAACACTGAAGCTTTCTTT. Translating it yields CASSLTVNTEAFF.

This clonotype was counted only a few times. The rearrangement links TRBV18 to TRBJ1-1, with D uncertain. Trimming pared 0 bases from V and 7 bases from J, leaving 9 bases between. CDR1 KGHSH and CDR2 LQKENI come from the germline V gene. The CDR3 totals 13 residues. The CDR3 DNA reads as TGTGCCAGCTCACCACCTTCCGGTCGTGAAGCTTTCTTT. This encodes CASSPPSGREAFF.

This clonotype turned up a few times. The rearrangement uses TRBV4-1 and TRBJ2-7, with 9 positions matching TRBD1. The junction had 1 base not matched to a gene; V was cut back by 0 bases and J by 1 base. Germline assignment: CDR1 MGHRA and CDR2 YSYEKL. The CDR3 loop spans 15 amino acids. CDR3 DNA: TGCGCCAGCAGCCAAGAGGACAGGGGTTCCTACGAGCAGTACTTC. It translates to CASSQEDRGSYEQYF.

This clonotype was seen ten or more times. It may be a read error: a sequence one base away is much more abundant. The chain carries TRBV28 and TRBJ2-7, with D possibly matching TRBD1 (5 bases). This CDR3 contains 13 residues. Germline values: CDR1 MDHEN, CDR2 SYDVKM. Here the CDR3 reads CVSSPLIRDEQYF. The CDR3 bases are TGTGTCAGCAGCCCCCTAATCAGGGACGAGCAGTACTTC.

This clonotype appeared many times. This may come from a read error, since a much larger clone is one base off. The CDR3: CASMRGREEYYEQYF. CDR3 bases: TGTGCCAGCATGAGGGGGCGGGAGGAATACTACGAGCAGTACTTC. V gene TRBV6-1 combines with J gene TRBJ2-7; D might be TRBD2 (8 bases). The germline CDR1 and CDR2 sequences are MNHNS and SASEGT. Trimming took 7 bases from V and 3 from J, leaving 19 bases between them. CDR3 length equals 15 residues.

V usage is TRBV12-3 or TRBV12-4 and J usage is TRBJ2-5; D is uncertain. Trimming removed 7 bases at V and 5 bases at J, with 14 bases between. CDR3 length: 13 amino acids. The CDR3 here is CASTSGQSETQYF. CDR3 nucleotide sequence: TGTGCCAGCACCTCCGGCCAGAGTGAGACCCAGTACTTC.

There are a few counts of this clonotype. The gene calls are TRBV12-3 or TRBV12-4 and TRBJ1-5; a possible D gene is TRBD1 (5 bases). This CDR3 is 13 amino acids long. V was pared by 7 bases and J by 3 bases, with 10 bases between. CDR3 sequence reads: CASTMDNNQPQHF. CDR3 nucleotide sequence: TGTGCCAGCACCATGGACAACAATCAGCCCCAGCATTTT.

This clonotype came up many times. The chain uses TRBV7-3 and TRBJ2-3; no firm D call. V was shortened by 0 bases and J by 5 bases, with 6 bases between the two germline ends. CDR1 is SGHTA and CDR2 is FQGTGA in the germline V gene. The CDR3 runs to 13 residues. CDR3 nucleotides: TGTGCCAGCAGCTTAACGACGATAGATACGCAGTATTTT. This sequence encodes CASSLTTIDTQYF.

This clonotype was picked up many times. The chain combines TRBV28 with TRBJ2-7; 14 nucleotides agree with TRBD2. V lost 6 bases and J lost 1; bases outside the gene matches: 8. The CDR3 contains 17 residues. Germline V gene sequence: CDR1 MDHEN, CDR2 SYDVKM. CDR3 in amino acids: CASSPRLAGGRSYEQYF. CDR3 coding DNA: TGTGCCAGCAGCCCAAGACTAGCGGGAGGGAGATCCTACGAGCAGTACTTC.